This T cell receptor beta chain is from a study of beta chain features in type 1 diabetes. General observations from the study: VDJ junctions in type 1 diabetes patients carried more deletions and fewer insertions.

The sequenced template was cDNA made from the entire isolated RNA. The table came from immunoSEQ multiplex PCR; TCRdb's copy has only in-frame clones and leaves some out. In the table there are tens of thousands of clones, about 70% of which are singletons. On this clone: Its target is not known.

This CDR3 region has 14 residues. CDR1 and CDR2 (germline): SEHNR, FQNEAQ (reference sequence). The V end was cut by 5 bases, the J end by 0 bases, with 7 bases between. The sequence derives from a middle-aged woman in good health. Sample: Tregs from blood. The J gene is TRBJ1-4, the V gene TRBV7-9, with D uncertain. In nucleotides, the CDR3 is TGTGCCAGCAGCCGGAGGACAACTAATGAAAAACTGTTTTTT. Its protein product is CASSRRTTNEKLFF.